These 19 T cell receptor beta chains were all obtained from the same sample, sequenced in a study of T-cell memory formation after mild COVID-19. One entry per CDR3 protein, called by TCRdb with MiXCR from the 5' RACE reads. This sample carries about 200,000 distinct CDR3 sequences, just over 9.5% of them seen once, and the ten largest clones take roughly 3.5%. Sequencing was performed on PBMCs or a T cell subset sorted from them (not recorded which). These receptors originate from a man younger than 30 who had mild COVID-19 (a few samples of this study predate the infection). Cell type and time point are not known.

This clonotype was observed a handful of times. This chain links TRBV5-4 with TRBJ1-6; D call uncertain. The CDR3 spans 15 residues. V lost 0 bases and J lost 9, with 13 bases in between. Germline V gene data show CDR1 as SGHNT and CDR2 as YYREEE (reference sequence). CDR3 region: CASSLEARTPSPLHF. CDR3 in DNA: TGTGCCAGCAGCTTGGAAGCCCGTACTCCTTCACCCCTCCACTTT.

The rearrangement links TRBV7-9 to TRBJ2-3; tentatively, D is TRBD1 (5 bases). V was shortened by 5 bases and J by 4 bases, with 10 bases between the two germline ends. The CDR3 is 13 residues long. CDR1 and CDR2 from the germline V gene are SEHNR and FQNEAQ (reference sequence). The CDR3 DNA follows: TGTGCCAGCAGCGAGACAGTTCCAGATACGCAGTATTTT. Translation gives CASSETVPDTQYF.

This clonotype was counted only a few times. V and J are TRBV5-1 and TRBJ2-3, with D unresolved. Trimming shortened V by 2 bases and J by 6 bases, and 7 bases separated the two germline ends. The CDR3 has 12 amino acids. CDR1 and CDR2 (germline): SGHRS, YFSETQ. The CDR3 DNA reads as TGCGCCAGCAGCTTATACGGGGATACGCAGTATTTT. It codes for CASSLYGDTQYF.

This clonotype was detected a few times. The CDR3 nucleotides are TGTGCCAGTAGGACCGGGACAGGGGCGATTTCAGGGGCCAACGTCCTGACTTTC. Protein: CASRTGTGAISGANVLTF. This chain links TRBV19 with TRBJ2-6, with 10 bases fitting TRBD1. Germline V gives CDR1 LNHDA, CDR2 SQIVND (reference sequence). The trim removed 6 bases at V and 4 bases at J, leaving 12 bases unmatched. This CDR3 has 18 amino acids.

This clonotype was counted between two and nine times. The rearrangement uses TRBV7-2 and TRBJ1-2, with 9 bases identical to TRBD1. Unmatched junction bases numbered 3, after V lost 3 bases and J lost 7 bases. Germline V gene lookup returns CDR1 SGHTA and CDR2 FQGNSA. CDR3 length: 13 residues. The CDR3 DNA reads TGTGCCAGCAGCTTGGACAGGGGAAGTGGCTACACCTTC. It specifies CASSLDRGSGYTF.

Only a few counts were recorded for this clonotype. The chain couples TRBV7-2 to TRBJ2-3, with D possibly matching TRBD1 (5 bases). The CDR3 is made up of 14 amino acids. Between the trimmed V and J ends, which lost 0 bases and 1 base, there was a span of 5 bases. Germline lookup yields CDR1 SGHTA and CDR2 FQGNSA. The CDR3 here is CASSLARGTDTQYF. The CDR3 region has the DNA TGTGCCAGCAGCTTAGCCAGGGGCACAGATACGCAGTATTTT.

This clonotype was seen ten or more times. The CDR3 region has the DNA TGTGCCAGCAGTTTGCTAACTGAAGCTTTCTTT. This encodes CASSLLTEAFF. This chain uses TRBV7-2 with TRBJ1-1; D gene uncertain. The V gene's germline CDR1 is SGHTA and CDR2 FQGNSA. The CDR3 is 11 residues long. Trimming shortened V by 6 bases and J by 5 bases, and 7 bases separated the two germline ends. Complete variable domain (other parts from reference TRBV7-2 and TRBJ1-1): GAGVSQSPSNKVTEKGKDVELRCDPISGHTALYWYRQSLGQGLEFLIYFQGNSAPDKSGLPSDRFSAERTGGSVSTLTIQRTQQEDSAVYLCASSLLTEAFFGQGTRLTVV.

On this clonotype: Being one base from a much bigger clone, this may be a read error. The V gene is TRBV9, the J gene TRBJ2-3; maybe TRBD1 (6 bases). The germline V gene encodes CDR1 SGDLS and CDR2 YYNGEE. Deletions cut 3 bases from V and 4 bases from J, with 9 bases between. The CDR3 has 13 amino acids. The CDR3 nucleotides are TGTGCCAGCAGCGCGGACAGTTCAGATACGCAGTATTTT. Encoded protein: CASSADSSDTQYF.

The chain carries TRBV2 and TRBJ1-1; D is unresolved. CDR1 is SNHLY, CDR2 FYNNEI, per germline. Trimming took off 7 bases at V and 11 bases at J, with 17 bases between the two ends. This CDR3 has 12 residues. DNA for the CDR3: TGTGCCAGCATCGATGGGCCGCCGGGCGCTTTCTTT. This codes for CASIDGPPGAFF.

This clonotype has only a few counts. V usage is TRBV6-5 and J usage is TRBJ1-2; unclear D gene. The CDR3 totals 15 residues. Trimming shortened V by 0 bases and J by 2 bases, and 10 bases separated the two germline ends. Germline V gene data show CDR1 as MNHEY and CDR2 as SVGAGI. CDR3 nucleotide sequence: TGTGCCAGCAGTTACTCTTTCGGGCAGAACTATGGCTACACCTTC. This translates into CASSYSFGQNYGYTF.

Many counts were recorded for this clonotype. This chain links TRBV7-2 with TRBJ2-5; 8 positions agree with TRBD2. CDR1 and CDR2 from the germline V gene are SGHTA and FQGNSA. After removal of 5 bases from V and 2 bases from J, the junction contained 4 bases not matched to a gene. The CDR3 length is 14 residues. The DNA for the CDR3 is TGTGCCAGCAGCGCCCGACTAGCGCAAGAGACCCAGTACTTC. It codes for CASSARLAQETQYF. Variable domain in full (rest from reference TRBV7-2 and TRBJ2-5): GAGVSQSPSNKVTEKGKDVELRCDPISGHTALYWYRQSLGQGLEFLIYFQGNSAPDKSGLPSDRFSAERTGGSVSTLTIQRTQQEDSAVYLCASSARLAQETQYFGPGTRLLVL.

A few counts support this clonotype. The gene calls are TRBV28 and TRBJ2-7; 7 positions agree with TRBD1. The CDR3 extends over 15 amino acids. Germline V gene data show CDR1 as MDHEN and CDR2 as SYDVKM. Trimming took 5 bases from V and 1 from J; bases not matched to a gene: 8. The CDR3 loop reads CASSLGGAGSYEQYF. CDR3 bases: TGTGCCAGCAGTCTAGGGGGCGCTGGGTCCTACGAGCAGTACTTC.

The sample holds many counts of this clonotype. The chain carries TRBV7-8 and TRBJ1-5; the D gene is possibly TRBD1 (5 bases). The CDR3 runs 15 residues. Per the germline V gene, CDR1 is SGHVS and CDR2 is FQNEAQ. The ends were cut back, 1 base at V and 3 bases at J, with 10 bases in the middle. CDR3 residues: CASSLVGGINQPQHF. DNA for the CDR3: TGTGCCAGCAGCTTAGTTGGGGGTATCAATCAGCCCCAGCATTTT.

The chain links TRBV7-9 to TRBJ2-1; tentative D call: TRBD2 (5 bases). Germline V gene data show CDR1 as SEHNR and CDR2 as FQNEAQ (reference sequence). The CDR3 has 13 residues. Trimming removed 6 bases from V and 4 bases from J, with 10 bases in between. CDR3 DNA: TGTGCCAGCAGTTCCCGGAGGTACAATGAGCAGTTCTTC. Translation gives CASSSRRYNEQFF.

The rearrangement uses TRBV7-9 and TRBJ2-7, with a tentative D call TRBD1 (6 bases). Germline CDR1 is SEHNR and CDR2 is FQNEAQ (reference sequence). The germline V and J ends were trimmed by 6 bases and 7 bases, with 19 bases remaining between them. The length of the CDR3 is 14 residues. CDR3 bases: TGTGCCAGCAGAAAACAGGGATGGGCATCGGAGCAGTACTTC. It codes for CASRKQGWASEQYF.

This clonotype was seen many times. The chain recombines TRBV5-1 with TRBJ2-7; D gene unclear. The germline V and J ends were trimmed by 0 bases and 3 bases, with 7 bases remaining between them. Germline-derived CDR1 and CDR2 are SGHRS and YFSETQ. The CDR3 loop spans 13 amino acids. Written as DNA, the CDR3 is TGCGCCAGCAGCTTGGAACCGTTCTACGAGCAGTACGTC. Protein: CASSLEPFYEQYV.

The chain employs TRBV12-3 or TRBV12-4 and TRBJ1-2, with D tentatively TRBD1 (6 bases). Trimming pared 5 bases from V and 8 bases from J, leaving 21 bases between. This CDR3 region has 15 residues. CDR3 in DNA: TGTGCCAGCAGTGAGAGAAACAGGGTTGTAAACGGCTACACCTTC. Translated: CASSERNRVVNGYTF.

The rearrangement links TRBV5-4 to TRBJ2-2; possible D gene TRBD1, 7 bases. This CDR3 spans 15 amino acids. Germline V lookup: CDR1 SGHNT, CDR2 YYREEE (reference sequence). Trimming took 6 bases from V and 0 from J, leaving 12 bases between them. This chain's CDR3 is CASTQGGPNTGELFF. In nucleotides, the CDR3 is TGTGCCAGCACCCAGGGGGGACCGAACACCGGGGAGCTGTTTTTT.

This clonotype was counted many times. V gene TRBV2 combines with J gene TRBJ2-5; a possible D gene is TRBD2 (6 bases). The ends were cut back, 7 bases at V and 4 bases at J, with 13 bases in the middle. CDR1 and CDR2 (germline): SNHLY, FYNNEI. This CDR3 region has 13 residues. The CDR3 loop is CASTGDVGETQYF. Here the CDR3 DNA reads TGTGCCAGCACGGGGGATGTAGGAGAGACCCAGTACTTC. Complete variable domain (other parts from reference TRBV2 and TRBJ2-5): EPEVTQTPSHQVTQMGQEVILRCVPISNHLYFYWYRQILGQKVEFLVSFYNNEISEKSEIFDDQFSVERPDGSNFTLKIRSTKLEDSAMYFCASTGDVGETQYFGPGTRLLVL.